This T cell receptor beta chain derives from a study of beta chain features in type 1 diabetes. Across the study: Sorted cells numbering approximately 110,000,000 were examined across all samples.

On this clone: Antigen: not known.

Study-wide results and limits: Patients with Type 1 diabetes showed moderately but significantly shorter TCRB CDR3s in all four CD4+ subsets. In type 1 diabetes patients, VDJ junctions had fewer insertions; deletions at these junctions were more frequent.

Purity (above 95%) was reached by all sorted populations. The authors reverse transcribed all of the isolated RNA, so sequencing captured expressed TCRB transcripts. Some clones are missing from TCRdb's copy, which holds only in-frame ones; the method was immunoSEQ multiplex PCR. The sample has 300,000 to 350,000 clones, around 9.3% seen once; the top ten hold roughly 1%. In germline, CDR1 is LNHNV, CDR2 YYDKDF (reference sequence). V was clipped by 1 base and J by 0 bases; unmatched bases: 3. The CDR3 is made up of 15 amino acids. Material for sequencing was central memory CD4+ T cells from blood. The sequence was obtained from a man aged 25 to 45 with type 1 diabetes. The chain carries TRBV15 and TRBJ2-7; 7 positions match TRBD1. The CDR3 sequence: CATSRARDSSYEQYF. The CDR3 DNA follows: TGTGCCACCAGCAGAGCCCGGGACAGCTCCTACGAGCAGTACTTC.